The 16 T cell receptor beta chains in this list originate from one sample, sequenced in a study of T cell repertoires in cytomegalovirus infection. From the reads, TCRdb called clonotypes with MiXCR, one entry per CDR3 protein. In the table there are hundreds of thousands of distinct CDR3 sequences, approximately 25% of which are singletons. Sequencing used CD8+ T cells from PBMCs. The source is a human donor in good health (CMV status not recorded). Some clones in this sample may be carry-over from other donors' samples.

The chain recombines TRBV20-1 with TRBJ2-7; TRBD1 or TRBD2 may be the D gene (6 bases each). The CDR3 loop spans 14 amino acids. Germline CDR1 DFQATT, CDR2 SNEGSKA (reference sequence). The V end lost 0 bases, the J end lost 5 bases, and 14 bases lay between the germline ends. The CDR3 nucleotides are TGCAGTGCTAGAGATCGTAGTGGGGGGCACGAGCAGTACTTC. It yields the protein CSARDRSGGHEQYF.

This clonotype was found many times. Compared with germline, one end of the junction differs, possibly owing to a read error. CDR3 DNA: TGTGCTAGCAGCTCCTCCGCGGGGGGTTGGGATGAGCAGTTCTTC. Translation gives CASSSSAGGWDEQFF. V is TRBV7-7 and J is TRBJ2-1, with 8 bases identical to TRBD2. The CDR3 contains 15 residues. Germline V gives CDR1 SSHAT, CDR2 FNYEAQ (reference sequence).

This clonotype showed up just a few times. This CDR3 is CASSPGVFGYEQYV. CDR3 nucleotides: TGTGCCAGCAGTCCAGGGGTTTTCGGATACGAGCAGTACGTC. The chain joins TRBV28 to TRBJ2-7; the D gene is possibly TRBD1 (6 bases). Trimming left V 5 bases short and J 4 bases short, with 15 bases between. Germline CDR1 MDHEN, CDR2 SYDVKM. This CDR3 has 14 amino acids.

This clonotype showed up many times. V and J are TRBV7-9 and TRBJ1-4, with D unclear. This CDR3 contains 16 residues. Germline V CDR1 and CDR2: SEHNR, FQNEAQ (reference sequence). Trimming shortened V by 3 bases and J by 3 bases, and 14 bases separated the two germline ends. CDR3 loop: CASSFNLRQANEKLFF. The CDR3 DNA reads TGTGCCAGCAGCTTTAACCTGAGGCAGGCTAATGAAAAACTGTTTTTT.

The sample holds one count of this clonotype. This sequence joins TRBV29-1 and TRBJ2-1; possibly TRBD2 for D (5 bases). With 0 bases removed from V and 9 bases from J, the gap between germline ends came to 18 bases. The CDR3 spans 15 residues. CDR1 and CDR2 (germline): SQVTM, ANQGSEA. The chain's CDR3 is CSVEELDVARSEQFF. In nucleotides, the CDR3 is TGCAGCGTTGAAGAACTAGACGTAGCTCGTAGTGAGCAGTTCTTC.

The chain is built from TRBV5-6 and TRBJ2-1; a possible D gene is TRBD2 (6 bases). Germline V gene sequence: CDR1 SGHDT, CDR2 YYEEEE. There are 16 residues in the CDR3. Trimming removed 2 bases from V and 4 bases from J, with 16 bases in between. For the CDR3, the DNA is TGTGCCAGCAGCTTCGGCGGGGCAGAGCTTTACAATGAGCAGTTCTTC. Its translation: CASSFGGAELYNEQFF.

This clonotype was observed a few times. The chain is built from TRBV29-1 and TRBJ2-5; 7 bases fit TRBD2. Trimming took 7 bases from V and 3 from J; bases not matched to a gene: 11. The CDR3 loop spans 14 amino acids. Germline CDR1 and CDR2: SQVTM and ANQGSEA. CDR3 amino acids: CSGSLRGGKETQYF. The CDR3 bases are TGCAGCGGATCGCTTCGCGGGGGTAAAGAGACCCAGTACTTC.

This clonotype occurred many times. The chain recombines TRBV7-2 with TRBJ2-2; maybe TRBD2 (5 bases). This CDR3 is 12 amino acids long. The germline V gene has CDR1 SGHTA and CDR2 FQGNSA. Between the trimmed V and J ends, which lost 8 bases and 5 bases, there was a span of 9 bases. The CDR3 protein is CASRRGTGELFF. DNA for the CDR3: TGTGCCAGCCGTCGCGGGACCGGGGAGCTGTTTTTT.

The V call is TRBV4-2, the J call TRBJ2-5; 8 positions match TRBD1. This CDR3 comprises 15 residues. J gave up 2 bases and V 1 base, and 3 bases lay outside the gene matches. From germline, CDR1 is LGHNA and CDR2 YNFKEQ. As DNA, the CDR3 is TGTGCCAGCAGCCAAGCTCAGGGGGCTCAAGAGACCCAGTACTTC. Translated, it gives CASSQAQGAQETQYF.

This clonotype was observed at least ten times. The rearrangement links TRBV7-9 to TRBJ2-7, with TRBD2 matching over 9 bases. This CDR3 has 13 amino acids. Germline-derived CDR1 and CDR2 are SEHNR and FQNEAQ (reference sequence). CDR3 region: CASRLAGDYEQYV. DNA for the CDR3: TGTGCCAGCAGGTTAGCGGGGGACTACGAGCAGTACGTC.

This clonotype was observed a few times. The chain links TRBV7-9 to TRBJ1-5, with a possible D match to TRBD1 (6 bases). From germline, CDR1 is SEHNR and CDR2 FQNEAQ (reference sequence). This CDR3 region has 18 residues. V gave up 6 bases and J gave up 0 bases, with 21 bases separating them. The DNA of the CDR3 is TGTGCCAGCAGTCGAGGGCCCGGACAGACCTATAGCAATCAGCCCCAGCATTTT. Translated, it gives CASSRGPGQTYSNQPQHF.

Comment on this clonotype: This sequence may be a read error, since a much larger clone differs from it by one base. V and J are TRBV6-5 and TRBJ1-2; no firm D call. Per the germline V gene, CDR1 is MNHEY and CDR2 is SVGAGI. The CDR3 loop spans 13 amino acids. CDR3 DNA: TGTGTCAGCAGTTCCGTCGAAGTGGGAGGCTACACCTTC. Translation gives CVSSSVEVGGYTF.

About this clonotype itself: A read error may explain this, as a much larger clone is one base away. The genes are TRBV7-9 and TRBJ2-5; 8 nucleotides align to TRBD1. Per the germline V gene, CDR1 is SEHNR and CDR2 is FQNEAQ (reference sequence). The CDR3 has 17 amino acids. CDR3 bases: TGTGCCGGCAGCTACCGGGACAGGTTTCCGTACCAAGAGACCCAGTACTTC. It codes for CAGSYRDRFPYQETQYF.

This clonotype has just a few counts. The J gene is TRBJ2-5, the V gene TRBV6-2 or TRBV6-3; D might be TRBD2 (5 bases). Germline lookup yields CDR1 MNHEY and CDR2 SVGEGT. The CDR3 contains 17 residues. Between the trimmed V and J ends, which lost 7 bases and 2 bases, there was a span of 23 bases. The CDR3 is CASTIPPEREGQETQYF. CDR3 coding DNA: TGTGCCAGCACCATACCCCCCGAGAGGGAAGGACAAGAGACCCAGTACTTC.

This clonotype appeared a few times. The gene calls are TRBV7-9 and TRBJ2-7; the match to TRBD1 covers 7 bases. CDR3 size: 17 residues. CDR1 and CDR2 from the germline V gene are SEHNR and FQNEAQ (reference sequence). Losses at the gene ends were 6 bases for V and 0 bases for J; bases not matched to a gene: 14. CDR3 sequence reads: CASSVRDSPVSSYEQYF. DNA of the CDR3: TGTGCCAGCAGTGTTCGGGACAGCCCTGTTAGCTCCTACGAGCAGTACTTC.

The J gene is TRBJ1-2, the V gene TRBV14; TRBD1 might be the D (5 bases). The V gene's germline CDR1 is SGHDN and CDR2 FVKESK. The CDR3 consists of 15 residues. The V gene lost 1 base and the J gene lost 6 bases, with 15 bases spanning the gap. The CDR3 sequence: CASSQGWGFGNGYTF. In DNA form, the CDR3 reads TGTGCCAGCAGCCAAGGATGGGGGTTTGGTAATGGCTACACCTTC.